A selection of T cell receptor beta chains follows, all from one sample in a study of post-analysis software for immune sequencing data. TCRdb reprocessed the PCR reads with MiXCR, giving one entry per CDR3 protein. Among approximately 180,000 distinct CDR3 sequences listed, about 32% were seen once. Material for sequencing was blood. The source of these receptors is a girl between 10 and 17 years old with multiple sclerosis. Both conserved end residues are part of each CDR3. The D gene is left open where the match is weak. The size entry is marked missing in some rows and otherwise reads once, few, many or a size class.

TRBJ1-2,TRBV6-6,NA,few,TGTGCCAGCATTAGGGGGAATCAAGTCCACTATGGCTACACCTTC,CASIRGNQVHYGYTF
TRBJ2-7,TRBV28,NA,many,TGTGCCAGCAGCCCCCCTCCCCGGGTCTCTCGCCCCTACGAGCAGTACTTC,CASSPPPRVSRPYEQYF
TRBJ1-2,TRBV28,NA,few,TGTGCCAGCAGTCCCCCCCGGGGGCAGCTCTATGGCTACACCTTC,CASSPPRGQLYGYTF
TRBJ1-2,TRBV20-1,NA,many,TGCAGTGCTAGTTTCGGGGGAACGGGGTATGGCTACACCTTC,CSASFGGTGYGYTF
TRBJ2-1,TRBV11-2,TRBD2,NA,TGTGCCAGCAGCCACCAAATGCCTAGCGGTAACTACAATGAGCAGTTCTTC,CASSHQMPSGNYNEQFF
TRBJ2-1,TRBV12-3/TRBV12-4,NA,many,TGTGCCAGCACCCTAAGGGCCGTCTTGAAGACGGAGCAGTTCTTC,CASTLRAVLKTEQFF
TRBJ2-3,TRBV12-3/TRBV12-4,NA,NA,TGTGCCAGCAGTTTATTAAGGATGGAGGGGGCAGATACGCAGTATTTT,CASSLLRMEGADTQYF
TRBJ1-1,TRBV18,TRBD1,NA,TGTGCCAGCTCTCTCGGACAGGCGGGATCGAACACTGAAGCTTTCTTT,CASSLGQAGSNTEAFF
TRBJ2-1,TRBV6-5,TRBD2,NA,TGTGCCAGCAGTTACTCTGGCACTAGCGGGGGGAGCTCCTACAATGAGCAGTTCTTC,CASSYSGTSGGSSYNEQFF
TRBJ1-5,TRBV28,NA,NA,TGTGCCAGCAAAAGCCTCGATCAGGGCGGTCGCAATCAGCCCCAGCATTTT,CASKSLDQGGRNQPQHF
TRBJ2-1,TRBV12-3/TRBV12-4,NA,many,TGTGCCAGCAGTTTAAGGGGGGGCGAGGGTTCGGAGCAGTTCTTC,CASSLRGGEGSEQFF
TRBJ2-5,TRBV30,NA,many,TGTGCCTGGAGTGTACCCCAGCTCCAAGAGACCCAGTACTTC,CAWSVPQLQETQYF
TRBJ2-5,TRBV14,TRBD2,few,TGTGCCAGCAGCCAAGACGGGGCGGGAGGGCCCTCGGAGACCCAGTACTTC,CASSQDGAGGPSETQYF
TRBJ2-5,TRBV29-1,NA,many,TGCAGCGTTGAAGTGTCGGGGGAGACCCAGTACTTC,CSVEVSGETQYF
TRBJ1-2,TRBV20-1,NA,NA,TGCAGTGCTCAAGGGGGGATCGGAGGCTACACCTTC,CSAQGGIGGYTF
TRBJ2-5,TRBV7-3,NA,many,TGTGCCAGCAGCTTAAGGGGAGGTAAAAAGCGGGCACCAAGGGAGACCCAGTACTTC,CASSLRGGKKRAPRETQYF
TRBJ2-1,TRBV11-2,TRBD2,few,TGTGCCAGCAGCTTTGTGGCTAGCGGGAGTGATGAGCAGTTCTTC,CASSFVASGSDEQFF
TRBJ1-1,TRBV2,NA,NA,TGTGCCAGCAAGAAGACAGGAGACAAGAACACTGAAGCTTTCTTT,CASKKTGDKNTEAFF
TRBJ1-5,TRBV23-1,NA,NA,TGCGCCGAACAGGGCCATCAGCCCCAGCATTTT,CAEQGHQPQHF
TRBJ1-5,TRBV20-1,NA,few,TGCAGTGCGAGAGGACAGCGCAATCAGCCCCAGCATTTT,CSARGQRNQPQHF
TRBJ2-3,TRBV4-1,NA,few,TGCGCCAGCAGCCGGACCTCTCTGGTGGGGGGCCTCACAGATACGCAGTATTTT,CASSRTSLVGGLTDTQYF
TRBJ1-6,TRBV7-2,NA,many,TGTGCCAGCAGCTTTACCGCGGATGGGTTCAATTCACCCCTCCACTTT,CASSFTADGFNSPLHF
TRBJ2-7,TRBV5-1,NA,many,TGCGCCAGCAGTAACCGGGACGGATCCTACGAGCAGTACTTC,CASSNRDGSYEQYF
TRBJ2-3,TRBV30,TRBD2,few,TGTGCCACCAGGACTAGCCCCCTGGATACGCAGTATTTT,CATRTSPLDTQYF
TRBJ1-5,TRBV3-1,NA,few,TGTGCCAGCAGCCAAGAGAGGGGCAATCAGCCCCAGCATTTT,CASSQERGNQPQHF
TRBJ2-3,TRBV29-1,NA,many,TGCAGCTTGGCTTTCGGAGATACGCAGTATTTT,CSLAFGDTQYF
TRBJ2-1,TRBV7-6,NA,few,TGTGCCAGCAGCTTAGCGATTAGCGGCTACAATGAGCAGTTCTTC,CASSLAISGYNEQFF
TRBJ2-1,TRBV5-6,TRBD2,many,TGTGCCAGCAGCCCTCCCACAACTCGGACGGGGGGTGAGCAGTTCTTC,CASSPPTTRTGGEQFF
TRBJ2-7,TRBV27,NA,NA,TGTACCAGCAGGGGGGCCAGGTACGAGCAGTACTTC,CTSRGARYEQYF
TRBJ1-5,TRBV28,NA,NA,TGTGCCAGCAGTGGGAGCAATCAGCCCCAGCATTTT,CASSGSNQPQHF
TRBJ1-6,TRBV6-5,NA,NA,TGTGCCAGCAGTTACGGGGGGAGTAATTCACCCCTCCACTTT,CASSYGGSNSPLHF
TRBJ2-3,TRBV2,TRBD2,many,TGTGCCAGCAGTCCGGGACTAGCGACAGATACGCAGTATTTT,CASSPGLATDTQYF
TRBJ2-5,TRBV5-6,NA,many,TGTGCCAGCAGCTTGGAACCCTTTGTTTGGGAGACCCAGTACTTC,CASSLEPFVWETQYF
TRBJ1-2,TRBV28,NA,few,TGTGCCAGCAGTTTTGCGGTGCAGGACTATGGCTACACCTTC,CASSFAVQDYGYTF
TRBJ2-5,TRBV29-1,NA,NA,TGCAGCGTTGCGGTGAAAGAAGAGACCCAGTACTTC,CSVAVKEETQYF
TRBJ2-7,TRBV12-3/TRBV12-4,NA,many,TGTGCCAGCAGTTTTCCCCGACAGCACTCCTACGAGCAGTACTTC,CASSFPRQHSYEQYF
TRBJ2-3,TRBV3-1,TRBD1,many,TGTGCCAGCAGCCTCCGACAGGGGGCAGATACGCAGTATTTT,CASSLRQGADTQYF
TRBJ2-7,TRBV15,TRBD1,few,TGTGCCACCAGCAGAGTGGGACAGGGGTCCTACAATGAGCAGTACTTC,CATSRVGQGSYNEQYF
TRBJ2-5,TRBV7-2,NA,few,TGTGCCAGCAGCTCAGTTGGGAGTGAGCAGTACTTC,CASSSVGSEQYF
TRBJ1-2,TRBV6-5,NA,many,TGTGCCAGCAGTTACGTCGGGGGCTATGGCTACACCTTC,CASSYVGGYGYTF
TRBJ1-5,TRBV20-1,TRBD1,many,TGCAGTGCTTCGTCCGGGACAGGGACCTATAGCAATCAGCCCCAGCATTTT,CSASSGTGTYSNQPQHF
TRBJ2-6,TRBV29-1,NA,many,TGCAGCGTTGAGCTGGGTTCTGGGGCCAACGTCCTGACTTTC,CSVELGSGANVLTF
TRBJ1-4,TRBV3-1,NA,NA,TGTGCCAGCAGCCAAGATAGGTCCTGGGACTCAACGGCAAAACTGTTTTTT,CASSQDRSWDSTAKLFF
TRBJ2-3,TRBV29-1,TRBD2,NA,TGCAGCTGCGGGGCGGGACTAGCGGGAGGCCCGGGGGATACGCAGTATTTT,CSCGAGLAGGPGDTQYF
TRBJ2-5,TRBV6-6,NA,NA,TGTGCCAGCAGCCAATCCCAGTCAGTGCAGTACTTC,CASSQSQSVQYF
TRBJ1-2,TRBV7-8,TRBD1,few,TGTGCCAGCAGCTTAGGTGGGGACAGTACTAACTATGGCTACACCTTC,CASSLGGDSTNYGYTF
TRBJ2-2,TRBV7-2,TRBD2,NA,TGTGCCAGCAGCTCGGGACTAGCTGTGGGGACCGGGGAGCTGTTTTTT,CASSSGLAVGTGELFF
TRBJ2-2,TRBV5-1,NA,NA,TGCGCCAGCATATCAGGGGTGAAGAACACCGGGGAGCTGTTTTTT,CASISGVKNTGELFF
TRBJ1-4,TRBV6-5,NA,NA,TGTGCCAGCAGTTACCGAGGGGAGGACGAAAAACTGTTTTTT,CASSYRGEDEKLFF
TRBJ1-2,TRBV20-1,NA,many,TGCAGTGCTAGCGGCCCGGGCCCTAGTGGCTACACCTTC,CSASGPGPSGYTF
TRBJ2-1,TRBV27,TRBD2,many,TGTGCCAGCAAAGAACTAGCGGGGCGTGTAGGGAATGAGCAGTTCTTC,CASKELAGRVGNEQFF
TRBJ2-1,TRBV10-3,TRBD1,many,TGTGCCATCAGAGATACAGGGGGCGCGCACAATGAGCAGTTCTTC,CAIRDTGGAHNEQFF
TRBJ2-5,TRBV29-1,NA,NA,TGCCTCCGGCGCGTGGAGACCCAGTACTTC,CLRRVETQYF
TRBJ2-1,TRBV2,NA,NA,TGTGCCAGCAGTGAGGTCGGGGGCTTGGATGAGCAGTTCTTC,CASSEVGGLDEQFF
TRBJ2-1,TRBV7-9,TRBD2,few,TGTGCCAGCAGCTTTAGGGGACTAGGGGACCACAATGAGCAGTTCTTC,CASSFRGLGDHNEQFF
TRBJ1-1,TRBV9,NA,NA,TGTGCCAGCAGCAACCGGGGTGGGGGGTGGACTGAAGCTTTCTTT,CASSNRGGGWTEAFF
TRBJ2-4,TRBV10-3,NA,NA,TGTGCCATCAGCCCCGGGGCTAGCTCAAACATTCAGTACTTC,CAISPGASSNIQYF
TRBJ2-4,TRBV5-5,NA,many,TGTGCCAGCAGCTTGCGAGGTGGGGGGATTCAGTACTTC,CASSLRGGGIQYF
TRBJ1-6,TRBV4-1,NA,many,TGCGCCAGCAGCCAAGAGGGTTGGGAGCAGGGTGGTTCACCCCTCCACTTT,CASSQEGWEQGGSPLHF
TRBJ1-5,TRBV10-3,NA,few,TGTGCCATCAGTGAGACAGGGATGAATCAGCCCCAGCATTTT,CAISETGMNQPQHF